The 30 T cell receptor beta chains below were found in one sample sequenced in a study of cytomegalovirus exposure and HLA in healthy donors. Primers included in the PCR were 60 Vbeta and 13 Jbeta primers. Clones were read by immunoSEQ multiplex PCR, and TCRdb kept only the in-frame ones, dropping some. The sample comprises 76,000 or so clones, about 69% of which are singletons, and roughly a sixth rests with the top ten. Source material: PBMCs. The receptor source for this set is a woman aged 40 to 50 in good health and CMV-seropositive.

The chain couples TRBV7-2 to TRBJ2-7, with D possibly matching TRBD2 (5 bases). This CDR3 comprises 14 residues. V lost 4 bases to trimming and J lost 0 bases, with 10 bases between them. The germline V gene has CDR1 SGHTA and CDR2 FQGNSA. The DNA for the CDR3 is TGTGCCAGCAGCTCCGAGGGCAGCTCCTACGAGCAGTACTTC. Its protein product is CASSSEGSSYEQYF.

This clone was observed a handful of times. The chain links TRBV5-1 to TRBJ1-2; D unresolved. Trimming cost V 4 bases and J 1 base, with 17 bases left between them. Germline CDR1 reads SGHRS; CDR2 reads YFSETQ. This CDR3 has 16 residues. The CDR3 protein is CASSPTPREVNYGYTF. As DNA, the CDR3 is TGCGCCAGCAGCCCGACTCCCCGAGAAGTTAACTATGGCTACACCTTC. The full variable domain, rest sourced from reference TRBV5-1 and TRBJ1-2, is KAGVTQTPRYLIKTRGQQVTLSCSPISGHRSVSWYQQTPGQGLQFLFEYFSETQRNKGNFPGRFSGRQFSNSRSEMNVSTLELGDSALYLCASSPTPREVNYGYTFGSGTRLTVV.

The chain carries TRBV29-1 and TRBJ1-5; D is possibly TRBD1 (5 bases). The CDR3 contains 15 residues. The germline V gene has CDR1 SQVTM and CDR2 ANQGSEA. Trimming pared 4 bases from V and 0 bases from J, leaving 13 bases between. The CDR3 DNA is TGCAGCGTTGCGGGGGGACTAGATAGCAATCAGCCCCAGCATTTT. The encoded protein is CSVAGGLDSNQPQHF.

The chain joins TRBV6-1 to TRBJ2-3; 11 bases fit TRBD2. The CDR3 extends over 15 amino acids. V lost 8 bases, J lost 0 bases, and 4 bases stayed unmatched. Germline CDR1 and CDR2: MNHNS and SASEGT. DNA of the CDR3: TGTGCCAGCGGGGGGACTAGCGGTAGCACAGATACGCAGTATTTT. Translation: CASGGTSGSTDTQYF.

The genes are TRBV7-6 and TRBJ2-1; a weak D match, TRBD2 (6 bases). The CDR3 is 15 amino acids. V gave up 4 bases and J gave up 4 bases, with 14 bases separating them. Germline assignment: CDR1 SGHVS and CDR2 FNYEAQ. The CDR3: CASSYQAGTYNEQFF. CDR3 in DNA: TGTGCCAGCAGCTATCAGGCGGGAACTTACAATGAGCAGTTCTTC.

Here the CDR3 DNA reads TGTGCCAGCAGCCCTAGATCCGGGACAGGGGGGAACACTGAAGCTTTCTTT. Residues: CASSPRSGTGGNTEAFF. V usage is TRBV11-2 and J usage is TRBJ1-1; TRBD1 matches at 11 bases. CDR1 SGHAT and CDR2 FQNNGV come from the germline V gene. The trim removed 5 bases at V and 1 base at J, leaving 9 bases unmatched. The CDR3 length is 17 residues.

The CDR3 loop is CASSWTVEAFF. CDR3 in DNA: TGTGCCAGCAGTTGGACAGTGGAAGCTTTCTTT. This chain uses TRBV6-5 with TRBJ1-1; tentative D call: TRBD1 (6 bases). CDR1 is MNHEY, CDR2 SVGAGI, per germline. The CDR3 is 11 amino acids. Trimming pared 4 bases from V and 8 bases from J, leaving 8 bases between.

CDR3 sequence (DNA): TGTGCCAGTCTCGTAGGGGGCGCGAGCAATCAGCCCCAGCATTTT. Translated: CASLVGGASNQPQHF. The chain carries TRBV28 and TRBJ1-5; 7 nucleotides line up with TRBD1. This CDR3 contains 15 residues. Germline V lookup: CDR1 MDHEN, CDR2 SYDVKM. With 9 bases clipped from V and 1 base from J, the junction kept 9 bases outside the gene matches. Filled out from reference TRBV28 and TRBJ1-5, the complete variable domain reads DVKVTQSSRYLVKRTGEKVFLECVQDMDHENMFWYRQDPGLGLRLIYFSYDVKMKEKGDIPEGYSVSREKKERFSLILESASTNQTSMYLCASLVGGASNQPQHFGDGTRLSIL.

The J gene is TRBJ2-1, the V gene TRBV7-9; weak D call: TRBD2 (6 bases). V dropped 1 base and J dropped 7 bases, with 11 bases sitting between them. CDR1 SEHNR and CDR2 FQNEAQ come from the germline V gene (reference sequence). This CDR3 contains 14 residues. This CDR3 reads CASSLEGLRNEQFF. In nucleotides, the CDR3 is TGTGCCAGCAGCTTAGAGGGACTTAGAAATGAGCAGTTCTTC. The variable domain in full, completed from reference TRBV7-9 and TRBJ2-1, reads DTGVSQNPRHKITKRGQNVTFRCDPISEHNRLYWYRQTLGQGPEFLTYFQNEAQLEKSRLLSDRFSAERPKGSFSTLEIQRTEQGDSAMYLCASSLEGLRNEQFFGPGTRLTVL.

The CDR3 spells CASTPAGGTETQYF. The CDR3 DNA reads TGTGCCAGCACCCCAGCGGGAGGCACAGAGACCCAGTACTTC. V is TRBV28 and J is TRBJ2-5; 9 nucleotides match TRBD2. J gave up 4 bases and V 7 bases, and 7 bases lay outside the gene matches. The CDR3 contains 14 residues. Germline loops: CDR1 MDHEN, CDR2 SYDVKM.

V is TRBV5-4 and J is TRBJ2-7, with 10 bases that match TRBD1. Per the germline V gene, CDR1 is SGHNT and CDR2 is YYREEE (reference sequence). CDR3 size: 13 residues. Trimming cost V 0 bases and J 9 bases; bases outside gene matches: 3. The chain's CDR3 is CASSLGQGAPQYF. The CDR3 nucleotides are TGTGCCAGCAGCTTGGGACAGGGGGCGCCGCAGTACTTC.

The CDR3 DNA reads as TGTGCCAGCAGTATGACAGAGAACACTGAAGCTTTCTTT. Residues: CASSMTENTEAFF. V usage is TRBV6-6 and J usage is TRBJ1-1, with a tentative D call TRBD1 (5 bases). The CDR3 consists of 13 residues. The V gene lost 5 bases and the J gene lost 1 base, with 8 bases spanning the gap. Germline V gene lookup returns CDR1 MNHNY and CDR2 SVGAGI (reference sequence).

The CDR3 DNA is TGTGCCTGGAGTGTCATGACGGAGGATCAGCCCCAGCATTTT. Its translation is CAWSVMTEDQPQHF. The chain carries TRBV30 and TRBJ1-5, with D unresolved. The CDR3 extends over 14 amino acids. Trimming took 0 bases from V and 5 from J, leaving 11 bases between them. The germline CDR1 and CDR2 sequences are GTSNPN and SVGIG (reference sequence).

J is TRBJ2-7 and V is TRBV5-8, with 7 nucleotides matching TRBD1. This CDR3 has 14 amino acids. In germline, CDR1 is SGHTS, CDR2 YDEGEE. The J segment lost 2 bases and the V segment lost 7 bases, leaving 9 bases of the junction unmatched. CDR3 DNA: TGTGCCAGCTCACGGAGACAGGGAACCTACGAGCAGTACTTC. Amino acid sequence: CASSRRQGTYEQYF.

The rearrangement joins TRBV15 to TRBJ2-7; TRBD2 is a possible D gene (5 bases). Trimming took off 3 bases at V and 3 bases at J, with 15 bases between the two ends. CDR1 is LNHNV, CDR2 YYDKDF, per germline (reference sequence). The CDR3 runs 15 residues. Here the CDR3 DNA reads TGTGCCACCAGCAGCCGCGGCGGGTCGGGCTACGAGCAGTACTTC. It specifies CATSSRGGSGYEQYF. Based on the CDR3 plus reference TRBV15 and TRBJ2-7, the full variable domain is DAMVIQNPRYQVTQFGKPVTLSCSQTLNHNVMYWYQQKSSQAPKLLFHYYDKDFNNEADTPDNFQSRRPNTSFCFLDIRSPGLGDTAMYLCATSSRGGSGYEQYFGPGTRLTVT.

The chain is built from TRBV7-9 and TRBJ2-5; D perhaps matches TRBD1 (5 bases). CDR1 is SEHNR, CDR2 FQNEAQ, per germline (reference sequence). The CDR3 runs to 14 residues. The V end lost 4 bases, the J end lost 2 bases, and 11 bases lay between the germline ends. CDR3 residues: CASSSRQIQETQYF. The CDR3 region has the DNA TGTGCCAGCAGCTCCCGACAGATTCAAGAGACCCAGTACTTC.

The chain uses TRBV11-2 and TRBJ2-2; 8 positions match TRBD2. This CDR3 has 16 amino acids. Germline loops: CDR1 SGHAT, CDR2 FQNNGV. Losses at the gene ends were 4 bases for V and 4 bases for J; bases not matched to a gene: 8. The CDR3 DNA reads as TGTGCCAGCAGCTCAATTAGCGGGGCGGGCACCGGGGAGCTGTTTTTT. Its translation is CASSSISGAGTGELFF.

This clone was counted a single time. Germline and junction disagree at one end, which may indicate a read error. The chain has TRBV5-6 and TRBJ1-1; D call uncertain. This CDR3 is built from 13 residues. The germline V gene has CDR1 SGHDT and CDR2 YYEEEE. The CDR3 bases are TGTGACAGCAGCGAGAGCGGGAACACTGAAGCTTTCTTT. Protein: CDSSESGNTEAFF.

The rearrangement links TRBV6-1 to TRBJ1-5, with 8 bases fitting TRBD1. Looked up from germline, CDR1 is MNHNS and CDR2 is SASEGT. Trimming took 5 bases from V and 6 from J; bases not matched to a gene: 9. The CDR3 has 15 residues. CDR3 region: CASSKETGASQPQHF. CDR3 DNA: TGTGCCAGCAGTAAAGAGACAGGGGCAAGTCAGCCCCAGCATTTT.

The chain joins TRBV4-3 to TRBJ2-7; no reliable D call. This CDR3 is built from 13 residues. The germline CDR1 and CDR2 sequences are LGHNA and YSLEER. The ends were cut back, 6 bases at V and 0 bases at J, with 9 bases in the middle. Written as DNA, the CDR3 is TGCGCCAGCAGTGCCACGAGCTCCTACGAGCAGTACTTC. Its translation is CASSATSSYEQYF.

This chain connects TRBV5-1 to TRBJ2-5, with 7 nucleotides matching TRBD1. The CDR3 has 15 residues. Unmatched junction bases numbered 9, after V lost 3 bases and J lost 4 bases. The germline V gene encodes CDR1 SGHRS and CDR2 YFSETQ. CDR3 sequence: CASSWQQGRGETQYF. The DNA for the CDR3 is TGCGCCAGCAGCTGGCAACAGGGGCGAGGAGAGACCCAGTACTTC. The full variable domain, in which reference TRBV5-1 and TRBJ2-5 provide the parts outside the CDR3, is KAGVTQTPRYLIKTRGQQVTLSCSPISGHRSVSWYQQTPGQGLQFLFEYFSETQRNKGNFPGRFSGRQFSNSRSEMNVSTLELGDSALYLCASSWQQGRGETQYFGPGTRLLVL.

The chain links TRBV4-3 to TRBJ1-1, with 7 bases aligning to TRBD1. Per germline, CDR1 LGHNA and CDR2 YSLEER. Trimming at V came to 1 base and at J to 7 bases, leaving 9 bases not matched to a gene. This CDR3 comprises 15 residues. The CDR3 loop reads CASSQALRGSGEAFF. The CDR3 DNA follows: TGCGCCAGCAGCCAAGCCCTCAGGGGGTCTGGTGAAGCTTTCTTT.

The V and J genes are TRBV9 and TRBJ1-1, with D possibly being TRBD1 (5 bases). V dropped 0 bases and J dropped 6 bases, with 9 bases sitting between them. The length of the CDR3 is 13 residues. Germline V gene lookup returns CDR1 SGDLS and CDR2 YYNGEE. CDR3 sequence: CASSVAGNSEAFF. Written as DNA, the CDR3 is TGTGCCAGCAGCGTAGCAGGGAATTCTGAAGCTTTCTTT.

The chain couples TRBV5-1 to TRBJ2-1, with D hard to call. Trimming removed 0 bases from V and 6 bases from J, with 7 bases in between. The CDR3 runs 13 residues. Germline V gene lookup returns CDR1 SGHRS and CDR2 YFSETQ. CDR3 loop: CASSLVTSNEQFF. The DNA for the CDR3 is TGCGCCAGCAGCTTGGTTACATCCAATGAGCAGTTCTTC.

J is TRBJ1-1 and V is TRBV7-9; a weak D match, TRBD1 (5 bases). CDR1 SEHNR and CDR2 FQNEAQ come from the germline V gene (reference sequence). This CDR3 spans 12 amino acids. With 1 base removed from V and 11 bases from J, the gap between germline ends came to 11 bases. The CDR3 protein is CASSLEEGRAFF. The DNA for the CDR3 is TGTGCCAGCAGCTTAGAGGAGGGGCGGGCTTTCTTT.

This clone turned up a few times. The rearrangement uses TRBV9 and TRBJ1-3; D is uncertain. CDR1 and CDR2 (germline): SGDLS, YYNGEE. This CDR3 is 16 amino acids long. V lost 0 bases and J lost 2, with 12 bases in between. Here the CDR3 DNA reads TGTGCCAGCAGCGTAGAACAGCGGGTAGCTGGAAACACCATATATTTT. This translates into CASSVEQRVAGNTIYF.

The chain has TRBV27 and TRBJ1-3, with D maybe TRBD1 (6 bases). This CDR3 region has 17 residues. Trimming left V 5 bases short and J 4 bases short, with 21 bases between. CDR1 is MNHEY, CDR2 SMNVEV, per germline (reference sequence). The CDR3 sequence is CASSKDQGPRGGNTIYF. The CDR3 DNA sequence: TGTGCCAGCAGTAAAGACCAGGGCCCCAGGGGCGGAAACACCATATATTTT.

This chain joins TRBV6-5 and TRBJ2-2; D is uncertain. Trimming left V 6 bases short and J 0 bases short, with 11 bases between. The germline gives CDR1 MNHEY, CDR2 SVGAGI. The CDR3 consists of 15 residues. The DNA of the CDR3 is TGTGCCAGCAGCCCCCCACTCCCGAACACCGGGGAGCTGTTTTTT. This codes for CASSPPLPNTGELFF.

The chain employs TRBV5-1 and TRBJ1-2; D unclear. The CDR3 is 14 residues long. Germline V gene lookup returns CDR1 SGHRS and CDR2 YFSETQ. V was clipped by 0 bases and J by 2 bases, with 8 bases between them. The CDR3 nucleotides read TGCGCCAGCAGCTTGGCCTCAGCGAACTATGGCTACACCTTC. Its protein product is CASSLASANYGYTF.

The rearrangement uses TRBV28 and TRBJ1-2, with TRBD1 matching 9 bases. Germline values: CDR1 MDHEN, CDR2 SYDVKM. The V gene end was trimmed by 7 bases and the J gene end by 6 bases; junction bases not matched to a gene: 12. CDR3 length equals 15 residues. In DNA form, the CDR3 reads TGTGCCAGCACAACAGGGGGCGCAACTAAGAATGGCTACACCTTC. Its protein product is CASTTGGATKNGYTF.